This T cell receptor beta chain appears in the sequencing data of a study of T cells in Graves' hyperthyroidism and ophthalmopathy. Using RNA transcripts as the source, TCR beta CDR3 regions were amplified. HTBI primers were used for first-round RT-PCR of the TCR CDR3. TCRdb used MiXCR to reprocess the multiplex PCR reads, holding one entry per CDR3 protein. The data contain roughly 170,000 distinct CDR3 sequences, 17% of them seen just once; the ten biggest clones take up roughly 28%. The sequencing input was blood. This receptor was identified in a woman in her 50s with Graves' hyperthyroidism.

The CDR3 sequence is CASSPPEGVSTNEKLFF. The DNA of the CDR3 is TGTGCCAGCTCACCACCGGAGGGGGTATCAACTAATGAAAAACTGTTTTTT. The rearrangement links TRBV18 to TRBJ1-4, with TRBD1 as a possible D gene (6 bases). Trimming stripped 0 bases from V and 0 bases from J, with 11 bases between. The CDR3 sequence is 17 residues long. Germline V gene sequence: CDR1 KGHSH, CDR2 LQKENI.